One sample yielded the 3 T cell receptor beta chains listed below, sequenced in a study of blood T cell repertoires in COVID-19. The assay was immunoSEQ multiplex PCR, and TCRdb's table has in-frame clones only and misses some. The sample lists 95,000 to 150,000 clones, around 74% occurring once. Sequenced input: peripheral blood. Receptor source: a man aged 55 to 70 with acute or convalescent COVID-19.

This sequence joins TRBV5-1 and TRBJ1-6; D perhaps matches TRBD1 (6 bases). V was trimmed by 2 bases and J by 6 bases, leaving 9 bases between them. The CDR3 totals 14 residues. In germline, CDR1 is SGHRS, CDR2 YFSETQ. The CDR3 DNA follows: TGCGCCAGCAGCTTTAGGACAGCTAATTCACCCCTCCACTTT. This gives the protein CASSFRTANSPLHF.

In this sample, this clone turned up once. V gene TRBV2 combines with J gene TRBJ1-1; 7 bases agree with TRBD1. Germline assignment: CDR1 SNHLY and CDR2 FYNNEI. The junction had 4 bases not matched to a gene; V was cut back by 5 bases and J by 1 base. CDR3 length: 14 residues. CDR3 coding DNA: TGTGCCAGCAGTTCGACAGGGAGGAACACTGAAGCTTTCTTT. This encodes CASSSTGRNTEAFF.

DNA for the CDR3: TGTGCCAGCGGAGCGGGAGGACTCGACGAGCAGTACTTC. It specifies CASGAGGLDEQYF. The V and J genes are TRBV6-6 and TRBJ2-7, with 9 bases lining up with TRBD2. CDR1 and CDR2 (germline): MNHNY, SVGAGI (reference sequence). V lost 8 bases, J lost 5 bases, and 7 bases stayed unmatched. The CDR3 spans 13 residues.